Below, one T cell receptor (beta chain) is given with its context. Its antigen is undetermined. Random hexamers served to reverse transcribe roughly 0.5 to 1 ug RNA. TCRdb called the immunoSEQ multiplex PCR reads again in MiXCR, with one record for every CDR3 protein. The table shows about 49,000 distinct CDR3 sequences, with 90% to 95% occurring only once. Controls were drawn from healthy donors and were matched for age and sex. TEMRA cells underwent FACS enrichment and CD8+ and CD4+ T cells underwent negative isolation. CDR3 length equals 18 residues. The germline gives CDR1 KGHDR, CDR2 SFDVKD. The ends lost 1 base at V and 5 bases at J; junction bases unmatched: 11. This specimen comes from a study of CD8 T cells in Susac syndrome. Broader study findings: The number of individuals included in the study's TCR sequencing and HLA analysis was acknowledged as relatively small.

The gene calls are TRBV24-1 and TRBJ2-1, with 9 bases fitting TRBD2. This clonotype originated in a human donor in good health. What was sequenced was CD8+ T cells from PBMCs. CDR3 DNA sequence: TGTGCCACCAGTGATTTCGGGATCCCGACTAGCGGAAACAATGAGCAGTTCTTC. Translating gives CATSDFGIPTSGNNEQFF.